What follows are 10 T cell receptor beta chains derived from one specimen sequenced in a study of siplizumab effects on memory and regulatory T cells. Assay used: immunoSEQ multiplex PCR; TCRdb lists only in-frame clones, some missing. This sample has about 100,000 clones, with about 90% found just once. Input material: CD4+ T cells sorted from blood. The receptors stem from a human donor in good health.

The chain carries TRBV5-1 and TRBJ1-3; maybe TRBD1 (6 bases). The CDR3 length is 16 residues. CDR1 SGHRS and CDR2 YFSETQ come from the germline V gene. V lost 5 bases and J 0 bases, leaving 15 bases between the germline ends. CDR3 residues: CASSYGQGNSGNTIYF. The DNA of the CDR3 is TGCGCCAGCAGTTACGGGCAGGGGAACTCTGGAAACACCATATATTTT. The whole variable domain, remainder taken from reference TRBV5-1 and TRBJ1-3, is KAGVTQTPRYLIKTRGQQVTLSCSPISGHRSVSWYQQTPGQGLQFLFEYFSETQRNKGNFPGRFSGRQFSNSRSEMNVSTLELGDSALYLCASSYGQGNSGNTIYFGEGSWLTVV.

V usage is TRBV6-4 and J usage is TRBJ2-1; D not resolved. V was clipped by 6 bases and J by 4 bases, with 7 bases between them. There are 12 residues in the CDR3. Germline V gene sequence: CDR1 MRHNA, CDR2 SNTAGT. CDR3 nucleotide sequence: TGTGCCAGCAGCCCAGATTACAATGAGCAGTTCTTC. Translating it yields CASSPDYNEQFF.

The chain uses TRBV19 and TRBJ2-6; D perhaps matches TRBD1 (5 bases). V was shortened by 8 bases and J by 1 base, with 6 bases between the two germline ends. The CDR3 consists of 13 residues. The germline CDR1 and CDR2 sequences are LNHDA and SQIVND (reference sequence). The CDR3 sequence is CASQGSGANVLTF. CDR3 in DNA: TGTGCCAGTCAGGGTTCTGGGGCCAACGTCCTGACTTTC.

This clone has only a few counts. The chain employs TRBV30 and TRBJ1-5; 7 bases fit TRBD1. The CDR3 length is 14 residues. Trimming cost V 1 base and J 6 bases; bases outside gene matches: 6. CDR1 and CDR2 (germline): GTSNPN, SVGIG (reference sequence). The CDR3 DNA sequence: TGTGCCTGGAGTGCCACACAGGGGAGTCAGCCCCAGCATTTT. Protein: CAWSATQGSQPQHF.

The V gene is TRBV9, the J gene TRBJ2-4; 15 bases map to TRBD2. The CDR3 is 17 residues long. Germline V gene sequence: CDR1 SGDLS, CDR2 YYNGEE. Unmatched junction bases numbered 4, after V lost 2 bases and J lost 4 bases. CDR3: CASSVGTSGGMKNIQYF. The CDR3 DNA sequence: TGTGCCAGCAGCGTTGGGACTAGCGGGGGGATGAAAAACATTCAGTACTTC.

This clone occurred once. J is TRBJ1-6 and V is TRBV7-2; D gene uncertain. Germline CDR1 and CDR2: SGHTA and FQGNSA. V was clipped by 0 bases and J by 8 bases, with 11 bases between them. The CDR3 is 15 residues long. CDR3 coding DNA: TGTGCCAGCAGCTTAGCAAGGGAAGTCGATTCACCCCTCCACTTT. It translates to CASSLAREVDSPLHF.

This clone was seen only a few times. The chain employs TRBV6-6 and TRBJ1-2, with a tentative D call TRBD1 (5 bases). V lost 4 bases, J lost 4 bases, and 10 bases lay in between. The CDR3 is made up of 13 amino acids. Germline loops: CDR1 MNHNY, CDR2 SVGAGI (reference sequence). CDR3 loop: CASSSPGFYGYTF. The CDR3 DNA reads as TGTGCCAGCAGTTCCCCAGGGTTCTATGGCTACACCTTC.

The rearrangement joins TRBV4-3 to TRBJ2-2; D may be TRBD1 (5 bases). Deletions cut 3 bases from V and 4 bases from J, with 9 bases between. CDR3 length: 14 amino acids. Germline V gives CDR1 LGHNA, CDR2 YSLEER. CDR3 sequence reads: CASSHRVSTGELFF. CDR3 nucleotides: TGCGCCAGCAGCCACAGGGTGTCCACCGGGGAGCTGTTTTTT.

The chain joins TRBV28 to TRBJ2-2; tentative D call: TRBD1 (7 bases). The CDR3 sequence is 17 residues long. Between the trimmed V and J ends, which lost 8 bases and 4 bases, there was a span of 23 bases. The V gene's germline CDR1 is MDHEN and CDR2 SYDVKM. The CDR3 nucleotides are TGTGCCAGCGCCGACGCAGGGGGGTCTTCGGGCACCGGGGAGCTGTTTTTT. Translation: CASADAGGSSGTGELFF.

CDR3 protein: CASSERGDSADTQYF. CDR3 bases: TGCGCCAGCAGTGAAAGGGGGGACTCGGCAGATACGCAGTATTTT. This chain connects TRBV10-2 to TRBJ2-3; D may be TRBD1 or TRBD2 (6 bases each). Deletions cut 3 bases from V and 4 bases from J, with 14 bases between. This CDR3 comprises 15 residues. The germline V gene encodes CDR1 WSHSY and CDR2 SAAADI.